The present T cell receptor beta chain was sequenced within a study of shared clonotypes between healthy human individuals (dated by TCRdb to the early 2020s). For context, the study as a whole: Three men and a couple of women, aged 18 to 49 years, made up the cohort. Leukapheresis yielded between about 0.85 and 9 billion PBMCs per donor. For each donor, CD4 naive and CD4 memory were each given three plates, CD8 naive was given two plates, and CD8 memory was given one plate. Different laboratories and diverse techniques were used to prepare libraries and sequence TCR repertoires, to increase sequencing depth and limit assay-specific biases. The study deeply sequenced blood TCR repertoires of about 5 healthy adults to estimate repertoire size and the extent of clonotype sharing between individuals.

Using the deep immunoSEQ assay, multiplex PCR amplified TCR CDR3 regions from genomic DNA. Extracted genomic DNA from each cell subset was distributed evenly across all wells of several immunoSEQ 96-well plates, and each plate was treated as a replicate. For sorted subsets, around 200 ng genomic DNA, equal to tens of thousands of T cell genomes, was loaded into each replicate PCR. Purified libraries were quantified with a Qubit 3.0 fluorometer, sized on a Bioanalyzer 2100, and re-quantified with the KAPA Library Quantification kit. Every immunoSEQ 96-well plate was sequenced on a dedicated single-read 150-cycle Illumina NextSeq 550 flow cell. Per the source publication's procedure: Because the immunoSEQ output held only junctional sequences and lacked quality scores, the filtering could not match the filtering applied to full-length reads. Sequences were annotated with PyIR, a Python wrapper for IgBLAST v1.9, and V/J genes and CDR3 were assigned using IMGT germline references. Reads were removed for weak V/J assignments (E-value above 1e-6), missing CDR3, stop codons, out-of-frame junctions, or ambiguous translated residues. V3J clonotypes were defined by identical inferred V gene, J gene, and CDR3 amino acid sequence. The percentage overlap between two repertoires was calculated by dividing the number of shared unique clonotypes by the size of the smaller repertoire. RTK rarefaction, the Chao1 estimator, and Recon v2.1 estimates of unobserved clonotypes were used to assess repertoire richness. OLGA was used to compute generation probabilities for all TCRbeta clonotypes that the gDNA method yielded from a handful of donors. TCRdb provides this immuneACCESS table in a form limited to in-frame rearrangements. Some clones are lacking; in checked studies, under half of them reflect an unresolved V gene, and why the rest are absent is not known. From that table come the V and J calls and clone size; the DNA was used to work out D and trimming. This sample holds around 2.5 million clones; approximately 93% were observed only once. The top ten constitute about 0.34% of the sample.

The donors were healthy, HIV-negative adults who had no recently reported acute infections or vaccinations. Every donor was a Caucasian adult residing in Nashville, Tennessee, USA. CD4+ T cells were enriched through magnetic negative selection, after which naive cells were positively selected on CD45RA and the remaining negative fraction served as the memory subset. Blood was obtained by leukapheresis, after which PBMCs were separated by Ficoll-Histopaque density gradient centrifugation and cryopreserved in liquid nitrogen vapor phase. Analytical flow cytometry was used to check the purity and quantity of each magnetically sorted T cell population. Genomic DNA was isolated from each sorted fraction and quantified by UV absorbance on a Nanodrop 2000c. Beyond this particular receptor, the publication reports: Pairwise subsampling indicated that sequencing depth was expected to affect the degree of clonotype sharing among donors. Estimated clonotype richness was generally larger for naive than for memory subsets. Higher generation probabilities were observed for clonotypes shared by all four sorted-subset donors than for non-shared clonotypes. Even with the large sequencing depth, rarefaction of the sorted-subset datasets indicated that sequencing was incomplete. Sampling was limited to blood, and TCR repertoires in tissue likely differ from TCR repertoires in blood. The small number of donors limited the genetic and exposure-history diversity represented. When four donors were compared, the shared fraction of clonotypes was around 5.1% for naive CD4, more than 3% for naive CD8, 2.3% for memory CD4, and 0.4% for memory CD8.

With regard to this clone: Its target antigen remains unknown. The input lacks base qualities; no much larger clone sits a single base away.

Taken from the germline V gene, the CDR1 and CDR2 loops are MNHNS and SASEGT. V is reduced by 1 base and J by 7 bases, leaving a spacing of 17 bases between them. The CDR3 runs 15 residues from the cysteine to the phenylalanine. The DNA shown is the 45-base CDR3, in frame from base 1. The chain is made from TRBV6-1 and TRBJ2-7; no D gene call is confident. The sample was naive CD4+ T cells from PBMCs. Explained via the paper, the cell subset or site label denotes: CD45RA+ positively selected. The origin of this receptor is a man between 18 and 29 years old in good health. Some clones in this sample may be carry-over from other donors' samples. The CDR3 is CASSEDRIYVVEQYF. The nucleotides are TGTGCCAGCAGTGAAGACAGAATATACGTAGTGGAGCAGTACTTC.